This entry lists 17 T cell receptor beta chains sequenced from one sample in a study of control samples from healthy donors and cancer patients. Data came from immunoSEQ multiplex PCR; TCRdb stores just in-frame clones and leaves some out. The sample holds some 150,000 clones, about 89% seen once. Sequenced sample: blood. Receptor source: a man aged 18 to 35 in good health.

The chain joins TRBV4-2 to TRBJ2-7; possible D gene TRBD2, 6 bases. The length of the CDR3 is 15 residues. V was pared by 2 bases and J by 3 bases, with 14 bases between. CDR1 and CDR2 from the germline V gene are LGHNA and YNFKEQ. The CDR3 spells CASSQPLADFYEQYF. In DNA, the CDR3 is TGTGCCAGCAGCCAACCACTAGCAGACTTCTACGAGCAGTACTTC.

The sample holds one count of this clone. This chain joins TRBV19 and TRBJ1-1; possible D gene TRBD1, 5 bases. Germline CDR1 LNHDA, CDR2 SQIVND (reference sequence). This CDR3 has 14 residues. V was cut by 8 bases and J by 0 bases, with 13 bases left in between. Written as DNA, the CDR3 is TGTGCCAGTTTACCCGGGACGGTGAACACTGAAGCTTTCTTT. Encoded protein: CASLPGTVNTEAFF.

The chain couples TRBV28 to TRBJ1-4; a weak D match, TRBD1 (6 bases). Trimming removed 3 bases from V and 1 base from J, with 12 bases in between. The CDR3 covers 16 residues. The germline CDR1 and CDR2 sequences are MDHEN and SYDVKM. CDR3 DNA: TGTGCCAGCAGTTTCGCAGGGGTAGTAACTAATGAAAAACTGTTTTTT. As protein: CASSFAGVVTNEKLFF.

DNA for the CDR3: TGTGCCAGCAGCTTCCTCCGGGGGAGCAAGAATGAGCAGTTCTTC. Protein product: CASSFLRGSKNEQFF. The V call is TRBV7-3, the J call TRBJ2-1, with D perhaps matching TRBD2 (6 bases). Trimming pared 3 bases from V and 7 bases from J, leaving 16 bases between. CDR1 and CDR2 (germline): SGHTA, FQGTGA. This CDR3 comprises 15 residues.

This chain connects TRBV10-3 to TRBJ2-5, with 15 bases matching TRBD2. Per the germline V gene, CDR1 is ENHRY and CDR2 is SYGVKD. The CDR3 totals 21 residues. The J segment lost 7 bases and the V segment lost 2 bases, leaving 20 bases of the junction unmatched. CDR3 residues: CAISERAPGTSGGPLRWTQYF. The CDR3 DNA reads TGTGCCATCAGTGAGAGGGCGCCCGGGACTAGCGGGGGGCCCTTACGTTGGACCCAGTACTTC.

The V call is TRBV5-4, the J call TRBJ1-2; 7 bases fit TRBD1. Germline CDR1 SGHNT, CDR2 YYREEE (reference sequence). The J segment lost 8 bases and the V segment lost 5 bases, leaving 21 bases of the junction unmatched. This CDR3 comprises 17 residues. Here the CDR3 reads CASRPRPAAGGEYGYTF. CDR3 DNA: TGTGCCAGCAGACCACGTCCGGCCGCAGGGGGTGAATACGGCTACACCTTC.

This chain joins TRBV5-1 and TRBJ2-3; D gene ambiguous. This CDR3 region has 15 residues. V shed 3 bases and J shed 3 bases, with 14 bases lying between them. Germline V gives CDR1 SGHRS, CDR2 YFSETQ. CDR3 coding DNA: TGCGCCAGCAGCTATGAAGGGTCACGAACAGATACGCAGTATTTT. Protein product: CASSYEGSRTDTQYF.

The rearrangement links TRBV7-3 to TRBJ1-2, with 12 bases that match TRBD1. V gave up 5 bases and J gave up 7 bases; unmatched junction bases: 8. CDR1 is SGHTA, CDR2 FQGTGA, per germline. This CDR3 region has 15 residues. The CDR3 region is CASSQTGQGAIGYTF. Here the CDR3 DNA reads TGTGCCAGCAGCCAAACGGGACAGGGGGCGATTGGCTACACCTTC.

DNA for the CDR3: TGTGCCTGGAGTTGGACAGGGGGAGCTTTCTTT. Translation gives CAWSWTGGAFF. The V call is TRBV30, the J call TRBJ1-1, with 10 bases identical to TRBD1. V shed 2 bases and J 10 bases; nucleotides not matched to a gene: 1. Germline V gene data show CDR1 as GTSNPN and CDR2 as SVGIG (reference sequence). CDR3 length equals 11 residues.

This chain joins TRBV4-2 and TRBJ2-3; 8 nucleotides line up with TRBD2. V trimming: 4 bases; J trimming: 4 bases; junction bases outside the gene matches: 7. Germline V gene data show CDR1 as LGHNA and CDR2 as YNFKEQ. The CDR3 has 15 amino acids. This CDR3 is CASSPPGGLSDTQYF. Here the CDR3 DNA reads TGTGCCAGCAGCCCTCCGGGGGGGCTGTCAGATACGCAGTATTTT.

This chain uses TRBV7-3 with TRBJ2-5, with unresolved D. Deletions cut 5 bases from V and 4 bases from J, with 11 bases between. Looked up from germline, CDR1 is SGHTA and CDR2 is FQGTGA. The CDR3 is 13 amino acids. CDR3 residues: CASSPFWGETQYF. The CDR3, as DNA: TGTGCCAGCAGCCCCTTTTGGGGAGAGACCCAGTACTTC.

The chain recombines TRBV14 with TRBJ1-1, with D maybe TRBD1 (6 bases). Trimming removed 3 bases from V and 4 bases from J, with 12 bases in between. This CDR3 comprises 14 residues. CDR1 is SGHDN and CDR2 is FVKESK in the germline V gene. The DNA of the CDR3 is TGTGCCAGCAGCCAGCAACAGGGAATCACTGAAGCTTTCTTT. Translated, it gives CASSQQQGITEAFF. Based on the CDR3 plus reference TRBV14 and TRBJ1-1, the full variable domain is EAGVTQFPSHSVIEKGQTVTLRCDPISGHDNLYWYRRVMGKEIKFLLHFVKESKQDESGMPNNRFLAERTGGTYSTLKVQPAELEDSGVYFCASSQQQGITEAFFGQGTRLTVV.

The rearrangement links TRBV28 to TRBJ2-1, with 9 bases lining up with TRBD1. After removal of 3 bases from V and 5 bases from J, the junction contained 11 bases not matched to a gene. Germline CDR1 is MDHEN and CDR2 is SYDVKM. The CDR3 runs to 17 residues. The CDR3 nucleotides are TGTGCCAGCAGTTTGACCGTCGGACAGGGGCGGAACAATGAGCAGTTCTTC. Translated, it gives CASSLTVGQGRNNEQFF.

This chain uses TRBV5-1 with TRBJ2-1; unclear D gene. Germline V lookup: CDR1 SGHRS, CDR2 YFSETQ. The CDR3 sequence is 14 residues long. Deletions cut 6 bases from V and 1 base from J, with 11 bases between. CDR3 in amino acids: CASMAGRSYNEQFF. CDR3 bases: TGCGCCAGCATGGCTGGCCGTTCCTACAATGAGCAGTTCTTC.

The V gene is TRBV7-6, the J gene TRBJ1-1; D remains unclear. Trimming took off 1 base at V and 5 bases at J, with 8 bases between the two ends. Germline CDR1 and CDR2: SGHVS and FNYEAQ. CDR3 length: 13 amino acids. As DNA, the CDR3 is TGTGCCAGCAGCTTAGAAGTCAGAACTGAAGCTTTCTTT. This translates into CASSLEVRTEAFF.

The chain has TRBV7-9 and TRBJ2-1; 8 bases map to TRBD2. V trimming: 3 bases; J trimming: 0 bases; junction bases outside the gene matches: 4. The CDR3 has 16 amino acids. The V gene's germline CDR1 is SEHNR and CDR2 FQNEAQ (reference sequence). CDR3 DNA sequence: TGTGCCAGCAGCTTCCCGCTAGCGGGCTCCTACAATGAGCAGTTCTTC. Protein sequence: CASSFPLAGSYNEQFF.

The V and J genes are TRBV27 and TRBJ2-6; D gene uncertain. This CDR3 is built from 15 residues. Trimming removed 8 bases from V and 4 bases from J, with 15 bases in between. Per germline, CDR1 MNHEY and CDR2 SMNVEV (reference sequence). CDR3 in amino acids: CASRLGSGGANVLTF. The CDR3 DNA is TGTGCCAGCCGCCTGGGGTCCGGGGGGGCCAACGTCCTGACTTTC.